This is a list of T cell receptor beta chains from one sample in a study of shared clonotypes between healthy human individuals. Assay used: immunoSEQ multiplex PCR; TCRdb lists only in-frame clones, some missing. The repertoire consists of 2 million to 2.5 million clones, with 90% to 95% occurring once and the leading ten covering 0.39%. Material: naive CD4+ T cells from PBMCs. The receptor set was obtained from a man between 18 and 29 years old in good health. Some clones in this sample may be carry-over from other donors' samples. Each CDR3 is given with its conserved first and last residue. The D gene is left open where the match is weak. Expanded clones get a size class; other rows say once, few or many, or leave the size out.

>TRBD2|TRBV11-3|.|TRBJ2-2
TGTGCCAGCAGCTTAGGGCTGGCTAGCGGCAACACCGGGGAGCTGTTTTTT
CASSLGLASGNTGELFF
>TRBD2|TRBV5-1|.|TRBJ2-1
TGCGCCAGCAGCCCGGGACTAGCGGGAGTGAATGAGCAGTTCTTC
CASSPGLAGVNEQFF
>.|TRBV5-4|.|TRBJ1-3
TGTGCCAGCAGTTCGGGGCACACCATATATTTT
CASSSGHTIYF
>TRBD1|TRBV19|.|TRBJ1-4
TGTGCCAGTAGTATCTCGGACAGGGGTTTCACTAATGAAAAACTGTTTTTT
CASSISDRGFTNEKLFF
>TRBD2|TRBV5-1|.|TRBJ2-3
TGCGCCAGCAGCTTGGCCGGCGGGGGTGGAGATACGCAGTATTTT
CASSLAGGGGDTQYF
>.|TRBV27|.|TRBJ2-1
TGTGCCAGCAGTCGAACCCCGGGCCCGGGGAATGAGCAGTTCTTC
CASSRTPGPGNEQFF
>.|TRBV5-4|.|TRBJ1-5
TGTGCCAGCAGCTTGGAGCCGGGGTATCAGCCCCAGCATTTT
CASSLEPGYQPQHF
>TRBD1|TRBV7-2|once|TRBJ1-5
TGTGCCAGCAGCTTGGACAGGGTGATCAGGCCCCAGCATTTT
CASSLDRVIRPQHF
>.|TRBV11-2|once|TRBJ2-7
TGTGCCAGCAGCCTCTCGACAGGCCCGCTCGAGCAGTACTTC
CASSLSTGPLEQYF
>.|TRBV28|.|TRBJ1-1
TGTGCCAGCATATCGTCGGTGGCAGCTTTCTTT
CASISSVAAFF
>TRBD2|TRBV6-6|once|TRBJ2-3
TGTGCCAGCAGCCAAGGACTAGCGGGAGGATTTGATACGCAGTATTTT
CASSQGLAGGFDTQYF
>.|TRBV7-9|once|TRBJ2-5
TGTGCCAGCAGCTTAGCCGGACCGGGCGGGACCCAGTACTTC
CASSLAGPGGTQYF
>.|TRBV2|.|TRBJ1-1
TGTGCCAGCAGTTTAAGGCGGGGTAACACTGAAGCTTTCTTT
CASSLRRGNTEAFF
>.|TRBV5-1|.|TRBJ2-3
TGCGCCAGCAGCTTGGAGCGGTCGGGAGTGGGGAGAGGGACAGATACGCAGTATTTT
CASSLERSGVGRGTDTQYF
>.|TRBV7-3|.|TRBJ2-2
TGTGCCAGCAGCTTAATTGGGGGCAACACCGGGGAGCTGTTTTTT
CASSLIGGNTGELFF
>TRBD2|TRBV7-9|.|TRBJ2-7
TGTGCCAGCAGCTCAACAAGCGGGAGAAGCTACGAGCAGTACTTC
CASSSTSGRSYEQYF
>.|TRBV5-1|.|TRBJ1-1
TGCGCCAGCAGCTCGTGGGTCGGGGCGAACACTGAAGCTTTCTTT
CASSSWVGANTEAFF
>.|TRBV11-2|.|TRBJ2-4
TGTGCCAGCAGCGAAGGGAGTTCGTTCGCCAAAAACATTCAGTACTTC
CASSEGSSFAKNIQYF
>TRBD2|TRBV7-3|.|TRBJ2-1
TGTGCCAGCAGCTTGCTAGCGGGAGGGGATGAGCAGTTCTTC
CASSLLAGGDEQFF
>.|TRBV28|.|TRBJ1-1
TGTGCCAGCTCCAAGGCCGGGACAAGGGGCACTGAAGCTTTCTTT
CASSKAGTRGTEAFF
>.|TRBV4-3|.|TRBJ2-4
TGCGCCAGCAGCCAAGATTGGGGGCCCCAAGACATTCAGTACTTC
CASSQDWGPQDIQYF
>TRBD2|TRBV7-9|.|TRBJ2-5
TGTGCCAGCAGCGTTAGCGGGAGTTGGGAGACCCAGTACTTC
CASSVSGSWETQYF
>.|TRBV6-5|.|TRBJ2-3
TGTGCCAGCAGTGCCGGACCTAGCACAGATACGCAGTATTTT
CASSAGPSTDTQYF
>TRBD1|TRBV27|.|TRBJ1-2
TGTGCCAGCAGTTTGACTGGGACAGAAACCTATGGCTACACCTTC
CASSLTGTETYGYTF
>.|TRBV4-1|.|TRBJ2-1
TGCGCCAGCAGCCCACCTAGAGCGAATGAGCAGTTCTTC
CASSPPRANEQFF
>.|TRBV7-2|.|TRBJ2-7
TGTGCCAGCAGAAGAACGATTGGTGTCTACGAGCAGTACTTC
CASRRTIGVYEQYF
>.|TRBV30|.|TRBJ2-5
TGTGCCTGGAAGCCCCTCCAAGAGACCCAGTACTTC
CAWKPLQETQYF
>.|TRBV12-5|once|TRBJ1-2
TGTGCTAGTGGTTTGTCCACGGACAGCCCTACTAACTATGGCTACACCTTC
CASGLSTDSPTNYGYTF
>.|TRBV25-1|.|TRBJ1-1
TGTGCCAGCAGTGAATCGGGGAAGATGAACACTGAAGCTTTCTTT
CASSESGKMNTEAFF
>.|TRBV28|.|TRBJ2-7
TGTGCCAGCAGTTTAGATGCGCTAGGGACCTACGAGCAGTACTTC
CASSLDALGTYEQYF